Shown below are 21 T cell receptor beta chains from a single sample sequenced in a study of metastatic and nonmetastatic thyroid tumors. TCRdb recomputed clones from the PCR reads via MiXCR. The sample includes some 55,000 clones, 25% to 30% of them seen just once. Thyroid surgery had not been preceded by any treatment in any patient. Sequencing was done on a sample of blood. The receptors were gathered from a female donor with papillary thyroid cancer or a benign thyroid nodule (not recorded which). Some clones in this sample may be carry-over from other donors' samples.

This clone was found a few times. The chain carries TRBV24-1 and TRBJ2-5; TRBD1 agrees at 10 bases. The CDR3 is 16 amino acids. Germline V gives CDR1 KGHDR, CDR2 SFDVKD. V was pared by 4 bases and J by 2 bases, with 6 bases of the junction left unmatched. The CDR3 protein is CATSESGTGEQETQYF. The CDR3 DNA sequence: TGTGCCACCAGTGAGTCCGGGACAGGGGAACAAGAGACCCAGTACTTC.

The chain carries TRBV19 and TRBJ2-3; D call uncertain. Per germline, CDR1 LNHDA and CDR2 SQIVND (reference sequence). The CDR3 runs to 11 residues. V lost 4 bases, J lost 5 bases, and 4 bases lay in between. CDR3 nucleotide sequence: TGTGCCAGTAGTACGGGAGATACGCAGTATTTT. Encoded protein: CASSTGDTQYF. Supplemented by reference TRBV19 and TRBJ2-3, the full variable domain reads DGGITQSPKYLFRKEGQNVTLSCEQNLNHDAMYWYRQDPGQGLRLIYYSQIVNDFQKGDIAEGYSVSREKKESFPLTVTSAQKNPTAFYLCASSTGDTQYFGPGTRLTVL.

Only a few counts were recorded for this clone. The rearrangement links TRBV2 to TRBJ2-1, with 11 bases lining up with TRBD1. The CDR3 consists of 13 residues. Per germline, CDR1 SNHLY and CDR2 FYNNEI. The junction had 4 bases not matched to a gene; V was cut back by 6 bases and J by 9 bases. This CDR3 is CASRGTGGGEQFF. The CDR3, as DNA: TGTGCCAGCAGAGGGACAGGGGGGGGTGAGCAGTTCTTC.

This clone appeared many times. The rearrangement links TRBV9 to TRBJ2-5, with D unclear. V lost 3 bases and J lost 2, with 14 bases in between. Germline values: CDR1 SGDLS, CDR2 YYNGEE. This CDR3 has 15 amino acids. CDR3 sequence reads: CASSARNEQQETQYF. DNA for the CDR3: TGTGCCAGCAGCGCTCGCAATGAACAGCAAGAGACCCAGTACTTC.

CDR3 region: CSANEGADTQYF. The CDR3 nucleotides are TGCAGTGCTAATGAAGGGGCAGATACGCAGTATTTT. The V call is TRBV20-1, the J call TRBJ2-3, with D possibly being TRBD1 (5 bases). The germline gives CDR1 DFQATT, CDR2 SNEGSKA (reference sequence). CDR3 length: 12 amino acids. Deletions cut 4 bases from V and 4 bases from J, with 9 bases between.

In its sample, this clone ranks as medium-sized. J is TRBJ1-1 and V is TRBV7-8; 7 nucleotides line up with TRBD1. CDR1 is SGHVS and CDR2 is FQNEAQ in the germline V gene. V lost 5 bases and J lost 5; bases outside the gene matches: 14. The CDR3 is made up of 16 amino acids. The DNA for the CDR3 is TGTGCCAGCAGCCTACCCTTCCGACAGGGTAATACTGAAGCTTTCTTT. It translates to CASSLPFRQGNTEAFF.

This clone was observed a few times. The rearrangement uses TRBV12-3 or TRBV12-4 and TRBJ1-6; D is uncertain. The CDR3 loop spans 16 amino acids. The germline V and J ends were trimmed by 3 bases and 0 bases, with 9 bases remaining between them. The CDR3 here is CASSFVGSSYNSPLHF. In nucleotides, the CDR3 is TGTGCCAGCAGTTTTGTGGGATCCTCCTATAATTCACCCCTCCACTTT.

The chain combines TRBV6-1 with TRBJ2-7; D unresolved. Per the germline V gene, CDR1 is MNHNS and CDR2 is SASEGT. The CDR3 loop spans 11 amino acids. With 10 bases removed from V and 3 bases from J, the gap between germline ends came to 10 bases. The CDR3 nucleotides read TGTGCCATCAGCGAGTACTACGAGCAGTACTTC. Translating it yields CAISEYYEQYF.

By share of the sample, this clone is medium-sized (0.01 to 0.1%). The chain uses TRBV6-2 or TRBV6-3 and TRBJ1-2; 7 nucleotides agree with TRBD1. The CDR3 runs 14 residues. The germline CDR1 and CDR2 sequences are MNHEY and SVGEGT. With V trimmed by 6 bases and J by 9 bases, 13 bases remained unmatched. The CDR3 DNA sequence: TGTGCCAGCAGCAAAGGACAGGCGGCGGATCGCTACACCTTC. This encodes CASSKGQAADRYTF.

The chain recombines TRBV7-8 with TRBJ2-3; 9 bases are a match to TRBD2. The CDR3 is made up of 16 amino acids. Per the germline V gene, CDR1 is SGHVS and CDR2 is FQNEAQ. V was clipped by 1 base and J by 6 bases; unmatched bases: 8. DNA of the CDR3: TGTGCCAGCAGCTTAGGTGGTAGCGGGGGCCCTGATACGCAGTATTTT. Protein product: CASSLGGSGGPDTQYF. Full variable domain (remainder filled in from reference TRBV7-8 and TRBJ2-3): GAGVSQSPRYKVAKRGQDVALRCDPISGHVSLFWYQQALGQGPEFLTYFQNEAQLDKSGLPSDRFFAERPEGSVSTLKIQRTQQEDSAVYLCASSLGGSGGPDTQYFGPGTRLTVL.

The chain links TRBV6-6 to TRBJ1-1; D unclear. The germline V and J ends were trimmed by 4 bases and 7 bases, with 19 bases remaining between them. CDR3 length: 15 residues. CDR1 is MNHNY, CDR2 SVGAGI, per germline (reference sequence). The CDR3 DNA sequence: TGTGCCAGCAGTTCCTCCCAGAGATATCAAAATGAAGCTTTCTTT. Amino acids: CASSSSQRYQNEAFF.

V and J are TRBV6-2 or TRBV6-3 and TRBJ1-6; D gene uncertain. Germline assignment: CDR1 MNHEY and CDR2 SVGEGT. The CDR3 is made up of 16 amino acids. V dropped 2 bases and J dropped 0 bases, with 8 bases sitting between them. CDR3 residues: CASSYVKSSYNSPLHF. As DNA, the CDR3 is TGTGCCAGCAGTTACGTGAAGAGCTCCTATAATTCACCCCTCCACTTT.

This clone was seen only a few times. The chain carries TRBV19 and TRBJ1-6; unclear D gene. V was shortened by 5 bases and J by 7 bases, with 12 bases between the two germline ends. Germline V gives CDR1 LNHDA, CDR2 SQIVND (reference sequence). This CDR3 has 14 amino acids. CDR3 loop: CASSSSLRNSPLHF. The CDR3 DNA reads as TGTGCCAGTAGTTCAAGTTTACGGAATTCACCCCTCCACTTT.

This clone was seen only a few times. The J gene is TRBJ1-6, the V gene TRBV7-3; 8 bases fit TRBD1. CDR1 is SGHTA and CDR2 is FQGTGA in the germline V gene. This CDR3 has 14 residues. V lost 4 bases to trimming and J lost 9 bases; unmatched junction nucleotides: 5. This CDR3 is CASSSQGAASPLHF. The DNA of the CDR3 is TGTGCCAGCAGCTCCCAGGGGGCGGCTTCACCCCTCCACTTT.

The rearrangement uses TRBV27 and TRBJ2-3, with 11 bases identical to TRBD2. Germline lookup yields CDR1 MNHEY and CDR2 SMNVEV (reference sequence). With V trimmed by 5 bases and J by 1 base, 2 bases remained unmatched. The CDR3 runs to 15 residues. The CDR3 protein is CASSTTSGGTDTQYF. CDR3 in DNA: TGTGCCAGCAGTACGACTAGCGGGGGCACAGATACGCAGTATTTT.

The chain links TRBV6-4 to TRBJ1-6, with D possibly being TRBD1 (6 bases). CDR1 MRHNA and CDR2 SNTAGT come from the germline V gene. The germline V and J ends were trimmed by 5 bases and 9 bases, with 20 bases remaining between them. The CDR3 spans 16 residues. The CDR3 loop reads CASSSLTGYGGSPLHF. In nucleotides, the CDR3 is TGTGCCAGCAGTTCCCTCACAGGGTATGGGGGTTCACCCCTCCACTTT.

This clone was seen a handful of times. This chain links TRBV28 with TRBJ1-3; no clear D. Germline V gene lookup returns CDR1 MDHEN and CDR2 SYDVKM. The CDR3 loop spans 12 amino acids. V lost 3 bases to trimming and J lost 3 bases, with 3 bases between them. CDR3 DNA: TGTGCCAGCAGTTTCCATGGAAACACCATATATTTT. Its translation is CASSFHGNTIYF.

The J gene is TRBJ2-5, the V gene TRBV4-2, with D perhaps assigned TRBD1 or TRBD2 (6 bases each). Per germline, CDR1 LGHNA and CDR2 YNFKEQ. V was shortened by 0 bases and J by 6 bases, with 17 bases between the two germline ends. The CDR3 spans 16 residues. The chain's CDR3 is CASSQDFLGGRKTQYF. DNA for the CDR3: TGTGCCAGCAGCCAAGATTTCCTGGGGGGCCGGAAGACCCAGTACTTC.

This clone appeared a few times. V and J are TRBV20-1 and TRBJ2-1; 9 bases fit TRBD2. J gave up 5 bases and V 2 bases, and 7 bases lay outside the gene matches. The length of the CDR3 is 15 residues. Germline V CDR1 and CDR2: DFQATT, SNEGSKA (reference sequence). The CDR3, as DNA: TGCAGTGCTAGACGTCGACTAGCGGTAAACAATGAGCAGTTCTTC. This gives the protein CSARRRLAVNNEQFF.

Many counts were recorded for this clone. The rearrangement links TRBV5-1 to TRBJ1-4; D remains ambiguous. From germline, CDR1 is SGHRS and CDR2 YFSETQ. V was trimmed by 0 bases and J by 8 bases, leaving 11 bases between them. There are 14 residues in the CDR3. The chain's CDR3 is CASSLGSNDEKLFF. Written as DNA, the CDR3 is TGCGCCAGCAGCTTGGGGTCCAACGACGAAAAACTGTTTTTT. The complete variable domain, with remaining parts taken from reference TRBV5-1 and TRBJ1-4, reads KAGVTQTPRYLIKTRGQQVTLSCSPISGHRSVSWYQQTPGQGLQFLFEYFSETQRNKGNFPGRFSGRQFSNSRSEMNVSTLELGDSALYLCASSLGSNDEKLFFGSGTQLSVL.

This clone was found a few times. The chain links TRBV6-5 to TRBJ1-3, with D unresolved. This CDR3 has 15 amino acids. The V and J ends lost 1 base and 0 bases respectively, with 7 bases between them. The germline V gene encodes CDR1 MNHEY and CDR2 SVGAGI. The CDR3 sequence: CASSYFTSSGNTIYF. In DNA form, the CDR3 reads TGTGCCAGCAGTTACTTCACAAGCTCTGGAAACACCATATATTTT.